This T cell receptor beta chain appears in the sequencing data of a study of T cell repertoires in cytomegalovirus infection. Looking at the study overall: Indications came from public TCR beta signatures; they pointed to CMV infection and to a matching HLA type. Study results and limitations: Cumulative frequency of public TCR beta families picked out carriers of CMV plus the relevant HLA. The ex vivo response showed dominance by HLA-C-restricted CMV-specific TCR beta clonotypes.

This clonotype was seen ten or more times. What it recognizes is unknown. From germline, CDR1 is SGHVT and CDR2 SQSDAQ. The J segment lost 3 bases and the V segment lost 5 bases, leaving 4 bases of the junction unmatched. The CDR3 runs 14 residues. TCRdb independently ran MiXCR on the reads; one entry per CDR3 protein. Among hundreds of thousands of distinct CDR3 sequences listed, roughly 36% were seen once. The TCR comes from a human donor in good health (CMV status not recorded). Some clones in this sample may be carry-over from other donors' samples. The sequenced sample was PBMCs. The chain joins TRBV7-4 to TRBJ1-1; 9 bases are shared with TRBD1. CDR3 protein: CASSARDRDTEAFF. The CDR3 DNA reads TGTGCCAGCAGCGCCCGGGACAGGGACACTGAAGCTTTCTTT.